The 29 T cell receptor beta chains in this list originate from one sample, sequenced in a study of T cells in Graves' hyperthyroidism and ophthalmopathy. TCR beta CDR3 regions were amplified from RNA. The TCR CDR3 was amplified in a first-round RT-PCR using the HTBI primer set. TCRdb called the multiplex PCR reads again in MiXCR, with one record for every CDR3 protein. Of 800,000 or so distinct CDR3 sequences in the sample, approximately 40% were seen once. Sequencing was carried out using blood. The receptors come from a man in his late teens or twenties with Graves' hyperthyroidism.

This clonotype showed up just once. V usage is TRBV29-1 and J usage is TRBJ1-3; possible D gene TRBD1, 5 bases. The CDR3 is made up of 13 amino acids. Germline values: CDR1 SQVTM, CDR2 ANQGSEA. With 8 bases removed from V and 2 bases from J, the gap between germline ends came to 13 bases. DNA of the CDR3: TGCAGCACCGGGGGGACGCCTGGAAACACCATATATTTT. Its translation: CSTGGTPGNTIYF.

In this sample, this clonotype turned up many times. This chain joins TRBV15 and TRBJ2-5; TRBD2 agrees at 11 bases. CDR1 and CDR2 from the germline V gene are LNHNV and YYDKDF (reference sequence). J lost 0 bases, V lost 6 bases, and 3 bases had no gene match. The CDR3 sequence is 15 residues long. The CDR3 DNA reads TGTGCCACCAGGAGACTAGCGGGGAACCAAGAGACCCAGTACTTC. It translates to CATRRLAGNQETQYF.

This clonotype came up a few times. The CDR3 region is CASSLHGNYEQYF. The CDR3 nucleotides are TGTGCCAGCAGCCTGCACGGCAATTACGAGCAGTACTTC. The chain employs TRBV4-2 and TRBJ2-7; no clear D gene. The CDR3 consists of 13 residues. Trimming pared 4 bases from V and 4 bases from J, leaving 11 bases between. Germline values: CDR1 LGHNA, CDR2 YNFKEQ.

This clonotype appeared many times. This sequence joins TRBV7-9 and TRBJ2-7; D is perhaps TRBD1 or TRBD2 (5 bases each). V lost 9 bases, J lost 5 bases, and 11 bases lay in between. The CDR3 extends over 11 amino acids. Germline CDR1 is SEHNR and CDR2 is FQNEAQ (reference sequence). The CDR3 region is CASQGDHEQYF. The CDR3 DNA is TGTGCCAGTCAGGGAGACCACGAGCAGTACTTC.

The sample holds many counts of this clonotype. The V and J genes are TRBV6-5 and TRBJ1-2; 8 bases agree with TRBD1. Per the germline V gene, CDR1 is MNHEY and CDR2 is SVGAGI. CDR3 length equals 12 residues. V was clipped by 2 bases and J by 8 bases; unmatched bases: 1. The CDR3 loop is CASSYDRGGYTF. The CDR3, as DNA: TGTGCCAGCAGTTACGACAGGGGAGGCTACACCTTC.

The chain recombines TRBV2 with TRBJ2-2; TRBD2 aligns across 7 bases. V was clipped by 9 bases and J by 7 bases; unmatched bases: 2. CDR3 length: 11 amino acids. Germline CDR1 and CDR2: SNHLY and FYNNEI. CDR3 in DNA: TGTGCCAGGCGGGAGAGCGGGGAGCTGTTTTTT. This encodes CARRESGELFF.

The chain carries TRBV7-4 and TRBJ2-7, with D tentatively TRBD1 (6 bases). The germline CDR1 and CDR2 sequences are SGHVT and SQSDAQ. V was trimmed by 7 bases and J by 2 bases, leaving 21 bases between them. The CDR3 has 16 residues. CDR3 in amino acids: CASTPGWSRGTYEQYF. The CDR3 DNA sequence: TGTGCCAGCACCCCTGGGTGGAGCAGGGGAACCTACGAGCAGTACTTC.

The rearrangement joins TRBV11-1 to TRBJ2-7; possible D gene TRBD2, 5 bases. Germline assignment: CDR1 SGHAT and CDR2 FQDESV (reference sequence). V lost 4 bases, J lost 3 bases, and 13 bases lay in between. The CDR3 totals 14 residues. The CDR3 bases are TGTGCCAGCAGCTCCATTAGAGGGATCTACGAGCAGTACTTC. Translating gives CASSSIRGIYEQYF.

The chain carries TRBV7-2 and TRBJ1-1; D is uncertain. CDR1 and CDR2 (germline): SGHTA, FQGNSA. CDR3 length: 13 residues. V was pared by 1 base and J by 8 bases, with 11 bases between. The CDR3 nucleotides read TGTGCCAGCAGCTTAGATTACCATGGGGAAGCTTTCTTT. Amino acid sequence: CASSLDYHGEAFF.

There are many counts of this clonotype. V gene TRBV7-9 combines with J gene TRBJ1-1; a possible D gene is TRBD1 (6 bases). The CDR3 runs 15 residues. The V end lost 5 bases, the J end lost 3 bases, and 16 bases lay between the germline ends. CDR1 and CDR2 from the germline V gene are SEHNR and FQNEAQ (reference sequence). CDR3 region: CASSDHNQGYTEAFF. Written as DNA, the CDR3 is TGTGCCAGCAGCGATCATAACCAGGGGTACACTGAAGCTTTCTTT.

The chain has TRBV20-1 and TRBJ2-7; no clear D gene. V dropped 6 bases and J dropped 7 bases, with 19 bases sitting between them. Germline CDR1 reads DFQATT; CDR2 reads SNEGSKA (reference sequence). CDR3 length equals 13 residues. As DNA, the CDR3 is TGCAGTGCCCTAGAAACGACTCCCTTGGAGCAGTACTTC. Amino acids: CSALETTPLEQYF.

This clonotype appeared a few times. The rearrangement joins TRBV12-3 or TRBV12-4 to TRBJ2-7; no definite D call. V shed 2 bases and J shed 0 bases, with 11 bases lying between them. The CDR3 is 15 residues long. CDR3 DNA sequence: TGTGCCAGCAGTTTATCTGGTAGCCTCTCCTACGAGCAGTACTTC. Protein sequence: CASSLSGSLSYEQYF.

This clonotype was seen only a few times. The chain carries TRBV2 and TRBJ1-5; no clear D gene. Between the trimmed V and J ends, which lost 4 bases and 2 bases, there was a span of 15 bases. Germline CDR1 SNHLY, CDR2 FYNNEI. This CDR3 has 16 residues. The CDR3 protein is CASSAPHVGGNQPQHF. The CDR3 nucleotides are TGTGCCAGCAGTGCCCCCCATGTAGGTGGCAATCAGCCCCAGCATTTT.

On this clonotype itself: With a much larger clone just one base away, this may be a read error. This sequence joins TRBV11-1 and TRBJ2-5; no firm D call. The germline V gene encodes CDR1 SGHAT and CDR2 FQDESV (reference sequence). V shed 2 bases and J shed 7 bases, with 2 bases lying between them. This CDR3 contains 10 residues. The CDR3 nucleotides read TGTGCCAGCAGCTTACGGACCCAGTACTTC. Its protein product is CASSLRTQYF.

The CDR3 coding sequence is TGTGCCAGCAGTCTAGGGGGGACCACCAGAGCGAACACTGAAGCTTTCTTT. This codes for CASSLGGTTRANTEAFF. The chain has TRBV25-1 and TRBJ1-1, with D possibly being TRBD1 (6 bases). Germline lookup yields CDR1 MGHDK and CDR2 SYGVNS. V lost 5 bases, J lost 1 base, and 20 bases lay in between. CDR3 length: 17 residues.

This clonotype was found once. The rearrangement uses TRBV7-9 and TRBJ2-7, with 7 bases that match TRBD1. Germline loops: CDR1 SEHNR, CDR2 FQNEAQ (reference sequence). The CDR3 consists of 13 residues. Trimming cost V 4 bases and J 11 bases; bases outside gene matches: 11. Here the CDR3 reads CASSSRDRVEEYF. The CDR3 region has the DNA TGTGCCAGCAGCTCCCGCGACAGGGTTGAAGAGTACTTC.

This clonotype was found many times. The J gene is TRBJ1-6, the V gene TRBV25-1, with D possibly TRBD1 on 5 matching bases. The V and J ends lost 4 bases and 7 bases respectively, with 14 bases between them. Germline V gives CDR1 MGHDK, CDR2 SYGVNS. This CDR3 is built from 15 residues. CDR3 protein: CASSAQGGGNSPLHF. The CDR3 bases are TGTGCCAGCAGTGCCCAGGGCGGCGGGAATTCACCCCTCCACTTT.

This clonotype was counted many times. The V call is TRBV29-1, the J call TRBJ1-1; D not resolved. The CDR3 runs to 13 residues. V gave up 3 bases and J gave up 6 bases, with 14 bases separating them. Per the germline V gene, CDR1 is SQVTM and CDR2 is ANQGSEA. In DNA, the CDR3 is TGCAGCGTTGAGGGTCAGCTTGGCCCTGAAGCTTTCTTT. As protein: CSVEGQLGPEAFF.

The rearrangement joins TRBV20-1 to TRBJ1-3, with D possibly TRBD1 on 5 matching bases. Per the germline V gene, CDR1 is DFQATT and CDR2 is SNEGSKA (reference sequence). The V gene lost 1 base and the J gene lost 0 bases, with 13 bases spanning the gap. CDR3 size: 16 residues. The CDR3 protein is CSARGTTRLSGNTIYF. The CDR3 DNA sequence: TGCAGTGCTAGAGGGACAACGAGGCTCTCTGGAAACACCATATATTTT.

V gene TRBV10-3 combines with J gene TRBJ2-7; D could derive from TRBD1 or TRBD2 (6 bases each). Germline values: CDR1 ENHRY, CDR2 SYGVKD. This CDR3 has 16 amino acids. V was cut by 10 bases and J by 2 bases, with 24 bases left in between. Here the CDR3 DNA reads TGTGCCAGCTCACCAAGTTCGGGGGCGGAGGCCTACGAGCAGTACTTC. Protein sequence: CASSPSSGAEAYEQYF.

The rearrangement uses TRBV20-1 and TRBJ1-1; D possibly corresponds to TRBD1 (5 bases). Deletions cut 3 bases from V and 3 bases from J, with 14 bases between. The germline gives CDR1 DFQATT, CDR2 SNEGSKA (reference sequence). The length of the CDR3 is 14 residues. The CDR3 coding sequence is TGCAGTGCTAGGGCCGGGACTGAGTACACTGAAGCTTTCTTT. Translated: CSARAGTEYTEAFF.

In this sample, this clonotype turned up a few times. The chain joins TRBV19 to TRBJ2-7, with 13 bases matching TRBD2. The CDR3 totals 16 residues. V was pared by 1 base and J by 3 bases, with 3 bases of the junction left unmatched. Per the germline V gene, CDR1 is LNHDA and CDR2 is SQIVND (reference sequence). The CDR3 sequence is CASSIGGLAGVYEQYF. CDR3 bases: TGTGCCAGTAGTATAGGAGGACTAGCGGGAGTCTACGAGCAGTACTTC. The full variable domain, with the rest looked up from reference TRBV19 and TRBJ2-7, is DGGITQSPKYLFRKEGQNVTLSCEQNLNHDAMYWYRQDPGQGLRLIYYSQIVNDFQKGDIAEGYSVSREKKESFPLTVTSAQKNPTAFYLCASSIGGLAGVYEQYFGPGTRLTVT.

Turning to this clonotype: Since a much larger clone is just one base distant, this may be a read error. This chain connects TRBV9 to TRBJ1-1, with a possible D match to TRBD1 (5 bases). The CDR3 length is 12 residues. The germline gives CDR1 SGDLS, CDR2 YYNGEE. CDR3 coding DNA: TGTGCCAGCAGCCTCGGACACTCGGAAGCTCTCTTT. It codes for CASSLGHSEALF.

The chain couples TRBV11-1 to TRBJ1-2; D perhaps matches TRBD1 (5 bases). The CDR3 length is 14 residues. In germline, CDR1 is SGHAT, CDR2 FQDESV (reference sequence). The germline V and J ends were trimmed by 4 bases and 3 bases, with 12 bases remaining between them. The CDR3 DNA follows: TGTGCCAGCAGCTCGCTACCGACAGACTATGGCTACACCTTC. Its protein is CASSSLPTDYGYTF.

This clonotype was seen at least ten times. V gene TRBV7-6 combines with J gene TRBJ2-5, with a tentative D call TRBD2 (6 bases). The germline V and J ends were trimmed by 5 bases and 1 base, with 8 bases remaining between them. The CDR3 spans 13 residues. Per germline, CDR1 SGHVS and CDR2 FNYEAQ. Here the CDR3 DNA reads TGTGCCAGCAGCCGGACTATCCAAGAGACCCAGTACTTC. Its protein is CASSRTIQETQYF.

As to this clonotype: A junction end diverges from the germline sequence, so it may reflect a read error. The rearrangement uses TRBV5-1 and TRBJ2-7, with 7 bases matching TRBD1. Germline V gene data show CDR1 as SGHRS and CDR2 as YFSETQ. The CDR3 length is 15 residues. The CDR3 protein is CASSYPGQTPYEQYF. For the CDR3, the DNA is TGTGCCAGCAGTTACCCGGGACAGACGCCCTACGAGCAGTACTTC.

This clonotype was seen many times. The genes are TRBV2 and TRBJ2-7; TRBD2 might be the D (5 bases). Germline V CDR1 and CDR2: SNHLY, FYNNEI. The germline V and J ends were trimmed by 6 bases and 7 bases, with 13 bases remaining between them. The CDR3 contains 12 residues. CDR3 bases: TGTGCCAGCAGGCCACTCTCGGGGGAGCAGTACTTC. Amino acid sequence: CASRPLSGEQYF.

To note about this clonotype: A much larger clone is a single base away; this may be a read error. The DNA of the CDR3 is TGTGCCAGCAGTTTCTCAAGGAATGGCTACACCTTC. This translates into CASSFSRNGYTF. The chain employs TRBV12-3 or TRBV12-4 and TRBJ1-2; D is ambiguous. The CDR3 loop spans 12 amino acids. Trimming cost V 3 bases and J 6 bases, with 8 bases left between them.

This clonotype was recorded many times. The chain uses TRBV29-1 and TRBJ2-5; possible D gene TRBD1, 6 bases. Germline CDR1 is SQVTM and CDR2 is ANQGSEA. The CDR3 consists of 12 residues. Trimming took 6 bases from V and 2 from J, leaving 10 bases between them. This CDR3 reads CSVRTVQETQYF. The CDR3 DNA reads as TGCAGCGTCCGGACAGTTCAAGAGACCCAGTACTTC.